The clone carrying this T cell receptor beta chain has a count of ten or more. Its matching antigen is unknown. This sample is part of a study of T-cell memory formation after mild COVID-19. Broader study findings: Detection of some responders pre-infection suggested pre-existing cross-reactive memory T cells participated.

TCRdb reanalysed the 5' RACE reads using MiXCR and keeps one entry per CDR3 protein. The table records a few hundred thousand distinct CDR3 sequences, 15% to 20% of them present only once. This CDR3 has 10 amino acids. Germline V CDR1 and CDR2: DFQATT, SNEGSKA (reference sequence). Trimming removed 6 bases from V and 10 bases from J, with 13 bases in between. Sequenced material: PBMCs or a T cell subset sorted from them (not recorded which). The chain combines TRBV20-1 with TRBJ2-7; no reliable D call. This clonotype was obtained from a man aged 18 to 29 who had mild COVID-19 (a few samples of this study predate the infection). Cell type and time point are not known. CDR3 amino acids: CSAADVGQYF. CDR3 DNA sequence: TGCAGTGCGGCGGACGTCGGACAGTACTTC.